Below are 20 T cell receptor beta chains sequenced from a single sample in a study of cytomegalovirus exposure and HLA in healthy donors. 60 Vbeta and 13 Jbeta primers were used in PCR. Sequencing was performed with immunoSEQ multiplex PCR; in TCRdb, only in-frame clones are kept and a portion is missing. The sample holds around 230,000 clones, 82% seen once. The sequenced sample was PBMCs. The receptors here all came from a man between 35 and 55 years old in good health and CMV-seropositive.

V is TRBV5-5 and J is TRBJ2-2; D may be TRBD2 (5 bases). This CDR3 is 13 amino acids long. The V gene's germline CDR1 is SGHKS and CDR2 YYEKEE (reference sequence). Trimming shortened V by 8 bases and J by 7 bases, and 15 bases separated the two germline ends. The CDR3 bases are TGTGCCAGTACTCTTCTCGCGGGCGGGGAGCTGTTTTTT. This sequence encodes CASTLLAGGELFF.

V usage is TRBV14 and J usage is TRBJ1-2, with unresolved D. The CDR3 consists of 13 residues. From germline, CDR1 is SGHDN and CDR2 FVKESK. Trimming pared 0 bases from V and 5 bases from J, leaving 7 bases between. In nucleotides, the CDR3 is TGTGCCAGCAGCCAAGATCAACAGTATGGCTACACCTTC. As protein: CASSQDQQYGYTF.

The rearrangement joins TRBV27 to TRBJ1-2, with D uncertain. Looked up from germline, CDR1 is MNHEY and CDR2 is SMNVEV (reference sequence). The CDR3 contains 13 residues. V was shortened by 5 bases and J by 2 bases, with 9 bases between the two germline ends. The CDR3 loop is CASSPHTNYGYTF. The CDR3 bases are TGTGCCAGCAGTCCCCACACCAACTATGGCTACACCTTC.

This clone is a singleton in its sample. V gene TRBV5-6 combines with J gene TRBJ2-7, with D unresolved. This CDR3 is 12 amino acids long. V was cut by 0 bases and J by 3 bases, with 4 bases left in between. The germline gives CDR1 SGHDT, CDR2 YYEEEE. DNA for the CDR3: TGTGCCAGCAGCTTGGCTGACTACGAGCAGTACGTC. This codes for CASSLADYEQYV.

The V and J genes are TRBV18 and TRBJ1-2, with TRBD1 identical over 10 bases. From germline, CDR1 is KGHSH and CDR2 LQKENI. The V gene end was trimmed by 6 bases and the J gene end by 3 bases; junction bases not matched to a gene: 10. This CDR3 is built from 16 residues. CDR3 residues: CASSSTGGEDYYGYTF. The CDR3 DNA is TGTGCCAGCTCCTCGACAGGGGGCGAGGACTACTATGGCTACACCTTC. The variable domain in full, completed from reference TRBV18 and TRBJ1-2, reads NAGVMQNPRHLVRRRGQEARLRCSPMKGHSHVYWYRQLPEEGLKFMVYLQKENIIDESGMPKERFSAEFPKEGPSILRIQQVVRGDSAAYFCASSSTGGEDYYGYTFGSGTRLTVV.

This clone occurred a few times. The chain combines TRBV29-1 with TRBJ2-2; perhaps TRBD2 as D (5 bases). CDR1 and CDR2 from the germline V gene are SQVTM and ANQGSEA. The CDR3 sequence is 15 residues long. Trimming stripped 5 bases from V and 6 bases from J, with 19 bases between. This CDR3 reads CSVPGGVGMAGELFF. CDR3 nucleotide sequence: TGCAGCGTTCCCGGTGGAGTCGGGATGGCCGGGGAGCTGTTTTTT.

This clone was seen a handful of times. This chain links TRBV18 with TRBJ2-7; TRBD2 might be the D (6 bases). This CDR3 spans 13 amino acids. Trimming left V 4 bases short and J 3 bases short, with 10 bases between. Germline CDR1 and CDR2: KGHSH and LQKENI. In DNA, the CDR3 is TGTGCCAGCTCACGCGGGACCAACTACGAGCAGTACGTC. As protein: CASSRGTNYEQYV.

In regard to this clone: The same CDR3 is also encoded by other DNA sequences in this sample. The chain joins TRBV6-1 to TRBJ1-4, with D perhaps TRBD1 (5 bases). Looked up from germline, CDR1 is MNHNS and CDR2 is SASEGT. This CDR3 has 13 amino acids. V was cut by 3 bases and J by 7 bases, with 9 bases left in between. Here the CDR3 reads CASSDLGREKLFF. The DNA for the CDR3 is TGTGCCAGCAGTGATCTGGGGCGTGAAAAACTGTTTTTT.

The chain combines TRBV7-9 with TRBJ2-7; tentative D call: TRBD2 (6 bases). The CDR3 has 17 residues. In germline, CDR1 is SEHNR, CDR2 FQNEAQ (reference sequence). Deletions cut 2 bases from V and 2 bases from J, with 19 bases between. The CDR3 region is CASSLMGGGTAPYEQYF. The CDR3 DNA sequence: TGTGCCAGCAGCTTAATGGGTGGCGGGACTGCTCCCTACGAGCAGTACTTC.

The gene calls are TRBV6-5 and TRBJ1-5, with TRBD1 as a possible D gene (5 bases). Per the germline V gene, CDR1 is MNHEY and CDR2 is SVGAGI. V lost 4 bases and J 4 bases, leaving 8 bases between the germline ends. This CDR3 contains 13 residues. CDR3 in DNA: TGTGCCAGCAGTTGGGGGGAAAATCAGCCCCAGCATTTT. It translates to CASSWGENQPQHF.

The rearrangement links TRBV19 to TRBJ1-1, with D possibly matching TRBD1 (6 bases). Trimming pared 7 bases from V and 2 bases from J, leaving 11 bases between. The CDR3 has 13 residues. Per germline, CDR1 LNHDA and CDR2 SQIVND (reference sequence). The CDR3 DNA reads TGTGCCAGTAAATACAGGGAAAACACTGAAGCTTTCTTT. Encoded protein: CASKYRENTEAFF.

The chain has TRBV5-1 and TRBJ2-5, with 8 positions matching TRBD2. Germline loops: CDR1 SGHRS, CDR2 YFSETQ. The CDR3 totals 16 residues. Germline trimming cut 1 base from V and 3 bases from J; bases unmatched to any gene: 8. The CDR3 is CASSLIASGFEETQYF. Here the CDR3 DNA reads TGCGCCAGCAGCTTGATTGCTAGCGGGTTCGAAGAGACCCAGTACTTC.

The chain couples TRBV5-1 to TRBJ2-1; D uncertain. The V end lost 3 bases, the J end lost 0 bases, and 7 bases lay between the germline ends. Germline V gene sequence: CDR1 SGHRS, CDR2 YFSETQ. The CDR3 runs 14 residues. This CDR3 reads CASSYSYSYNEQFF. As DNA, the CDR3 is TGCGCCAGCAGCTACTCTTACTCCTACAATGAGCAGTTCTTC.

The chain combines TRBV2 with TRBJ2-7; D is possibly TRBD2 (5 bases). V was clipped by 7 bases and J by 3 bases, with 13 bases between them. Germline V gene data show CDR1 as SNHLY and CDR2 as FYNNEI. The CDR3 covers 13 residues. CDR3 region: CASKRQEVYEQYF. DNA of the CDR3: TGTGCCAGCAAGAGGCAGGAGGTCTACGAGCAGTACTTC.

There are a few counts of this clone. The chain recombines TRBV25-1 with TRBJ1-2; D possibly corresponds to TRBD1 (5 bases). There are 14 residues in the CDR3. V was clipped by 1 base and J by 6 bases, with 12 bases between them. The germline V gene has CDR1 MGHDK and CDR2 SYGVNS. The CDR3 DNA follows: TGTGCCAGCAGTGAATGGTCGGGGGTCAATGGCTACACCTTC. Translated: CASSEWSGVNGYTF.

The chain carries TRBV9 and TRBJ1-2; TRBD1 matches 8 bases. The V segment lost 0 bases and the J segment 8 bases; nucleotides outside the gene matches: 6. This CDR3 is 14 amino acids long. Germline V gives CDR1 SGDLS, CDR2 YYNGEE. Here the CDR3 reads CASSVAAGGFGYTF. The CDR3 bases are TGTGCCAGCAGCGTAGCGGCAGGGGGCTTCGGCTACACCTTC.

CDR3 sequence: CASSLVNLPTGNEQFF. CDR3 coding DNA: TGTGCCAGCAGCTTGGTGAACCTTCCTACGGGCAATGAGCAGTTCTTC. The rearrangement uses TRBV5-6 and TRBJ2-1; D is uncertain. This CDR3 spans 16 amino acids. V was clipped by 0 bases and J by 6 bases, with 16 bases between them. CDR1 and CDR2 (germline): SGHDT, YYEEEE.

This clone was observed once. The V call is TRBV19, the J call TRBJ1-2; D call uncertain. The CDR3 runs to 13 residues. Germline loops: CDR1 LNHDA, CDR2 SQIVND (reference sequence). The V end was cut by 3 bases, the J end by 8 bases, with 13 bases between. Written as DNA, the CDR3 is TGTGCCAGTAGTATTAGCGGGATGGACGGCTACACCTTC. Translating gives CASSISGMDGYTF.

The V gene is TRBV6-1, the J gene TRBJ2-7; D call uncertain. Germline CDR1 is MNHNS and CDR2 is SASEGT. V lost 5 bases and J lost 5, with 10 bases in between. The CDR3 is 12 residues long. This CDR3 is CASSKHNNEQYF. The CDR3 DNA reads TGTGCCAGCAGTAAACACAACAACGAGCAGTACTTC.

The V gene is TRBV29-1, the J gene TRBJ1-1, with TRBD1 identical over 8 bases. CDR1 SQVTM and CDR2 ANQGSEA come from the germline V gene. The trim removed 3 bases at V and 4 bases at J, leaving 10 bases unmatched. The CDR3 totals 15 residues. Here the CDR3 reads CSVDGQGAISTEAFF. CDR3 sequence (DNA): TGCAGCGTTGATGGGCAGGGGGCTATCAGCACTGAAGCTTTCTTT.